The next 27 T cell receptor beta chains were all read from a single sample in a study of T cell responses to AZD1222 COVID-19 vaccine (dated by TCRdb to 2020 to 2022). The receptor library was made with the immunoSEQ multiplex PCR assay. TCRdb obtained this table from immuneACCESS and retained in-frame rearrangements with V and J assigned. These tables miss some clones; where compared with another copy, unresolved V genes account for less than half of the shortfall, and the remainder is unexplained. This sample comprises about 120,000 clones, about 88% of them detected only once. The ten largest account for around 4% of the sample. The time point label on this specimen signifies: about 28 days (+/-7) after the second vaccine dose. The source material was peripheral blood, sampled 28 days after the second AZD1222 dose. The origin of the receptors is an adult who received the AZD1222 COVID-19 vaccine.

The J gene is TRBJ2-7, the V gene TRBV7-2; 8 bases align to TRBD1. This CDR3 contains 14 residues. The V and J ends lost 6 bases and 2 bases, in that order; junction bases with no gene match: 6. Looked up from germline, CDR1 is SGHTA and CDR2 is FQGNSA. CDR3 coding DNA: TGTGCCAGCAGACAACGGACAGGGCCCTACGAGCAGTACTTC. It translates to CASRQRTGPYEQYF. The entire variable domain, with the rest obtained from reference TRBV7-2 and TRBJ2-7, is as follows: GAGVSQSPSNKVTEKGKDVELRCDPISGHTALYWYRQSLGQGLEFLIYFQGNSAPDKSGLPSDRFSAERTGGSVSTLTIQRTQQEDSAVYLCASRQRTGPYEQYFGPGTRLTVT.

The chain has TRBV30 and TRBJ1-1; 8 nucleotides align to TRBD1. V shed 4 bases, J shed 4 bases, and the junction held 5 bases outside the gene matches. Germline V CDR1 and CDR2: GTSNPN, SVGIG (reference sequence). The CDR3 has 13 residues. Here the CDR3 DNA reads TGTGCCTGGACAGGGGGCGCGAGCACTGAAGCTTTCTTT. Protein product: CAWTGGASTEAFF.

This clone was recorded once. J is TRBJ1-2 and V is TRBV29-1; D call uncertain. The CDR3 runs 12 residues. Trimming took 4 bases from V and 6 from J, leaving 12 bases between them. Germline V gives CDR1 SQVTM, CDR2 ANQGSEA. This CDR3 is CSVVKGDDGYTF. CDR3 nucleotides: TGCAGCGTTGTAAAGGGTGATGATGGCTACACCTTC.

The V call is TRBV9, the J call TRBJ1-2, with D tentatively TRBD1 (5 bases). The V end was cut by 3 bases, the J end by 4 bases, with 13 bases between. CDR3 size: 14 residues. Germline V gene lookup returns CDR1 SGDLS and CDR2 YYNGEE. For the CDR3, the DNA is TGTGCCAGCAGCGCCAACGGGGACTTCTATGGCTACACCTTC. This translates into CASSANGDFYGYTF.

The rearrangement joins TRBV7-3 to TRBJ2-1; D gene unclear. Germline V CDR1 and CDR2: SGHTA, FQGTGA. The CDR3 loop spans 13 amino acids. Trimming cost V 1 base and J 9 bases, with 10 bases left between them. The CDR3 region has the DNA TGTGCCAGCAGCTTAAGTCCGGTCCGTGAGCAGTTCTTC. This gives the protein CASSLSPVREQFF.

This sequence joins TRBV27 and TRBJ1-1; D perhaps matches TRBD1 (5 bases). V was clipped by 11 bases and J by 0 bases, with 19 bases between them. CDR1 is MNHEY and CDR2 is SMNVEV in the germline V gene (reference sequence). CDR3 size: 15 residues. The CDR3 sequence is CASRGVVPLNTEAFF. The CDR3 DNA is TGTGCCTCGCGGGGGGTAGTTCCTTTGAACACTGAAGCTTTCTTT.

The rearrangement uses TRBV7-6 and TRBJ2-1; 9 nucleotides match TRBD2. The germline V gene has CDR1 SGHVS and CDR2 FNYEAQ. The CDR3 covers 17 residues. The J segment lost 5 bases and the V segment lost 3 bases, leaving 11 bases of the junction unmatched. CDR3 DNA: TGTGCCAGCAGCTTTAATCTGCGACTAGCGGATAACAATGAGCAGTTCTTC. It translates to CASSFNLRLADNNEQFF.

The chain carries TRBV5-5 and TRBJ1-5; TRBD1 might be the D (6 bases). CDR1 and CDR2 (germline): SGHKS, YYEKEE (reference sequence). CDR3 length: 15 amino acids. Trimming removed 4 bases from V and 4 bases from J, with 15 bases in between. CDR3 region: CASSQKRGENQPQHF. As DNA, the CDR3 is TGTGCCAGCAGCCAGAAAAGGGGGGAGAATCAGCCCCAGCATTTT.

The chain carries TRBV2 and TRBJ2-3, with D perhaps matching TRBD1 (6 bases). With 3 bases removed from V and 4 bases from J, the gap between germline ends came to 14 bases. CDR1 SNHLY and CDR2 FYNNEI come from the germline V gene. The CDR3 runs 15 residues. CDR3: CASSDLGGRADTQYF. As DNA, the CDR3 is TGTGCCAGCAGTGATTTAGGGGGAAGGGCAGATACGCAGTATTTT.

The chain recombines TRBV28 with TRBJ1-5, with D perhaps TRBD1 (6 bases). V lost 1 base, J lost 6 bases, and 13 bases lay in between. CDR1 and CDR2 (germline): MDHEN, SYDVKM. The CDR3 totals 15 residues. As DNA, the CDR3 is TGTGCCAGCAGTTTATCGGGGGGGCGCTTTCAGCCCCAGCATTTT. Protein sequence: CASSLSGGRFQPQHF.

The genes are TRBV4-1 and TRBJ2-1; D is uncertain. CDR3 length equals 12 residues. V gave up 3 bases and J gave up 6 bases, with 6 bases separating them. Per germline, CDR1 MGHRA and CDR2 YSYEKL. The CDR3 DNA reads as TGCGCCAGCAGCCAGATTCGCAATGAGCAGTTCTTC. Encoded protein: CASSQIRNEQFF.

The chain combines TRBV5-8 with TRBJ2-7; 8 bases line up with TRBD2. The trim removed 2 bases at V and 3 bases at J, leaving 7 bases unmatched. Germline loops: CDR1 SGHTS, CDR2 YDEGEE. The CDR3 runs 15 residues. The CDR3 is CASSLVTSENYEQYF. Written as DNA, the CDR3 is TGTGCCAGCAGCTTAGTGACTAGCGAAAACTACGAGCAGTACTTC.

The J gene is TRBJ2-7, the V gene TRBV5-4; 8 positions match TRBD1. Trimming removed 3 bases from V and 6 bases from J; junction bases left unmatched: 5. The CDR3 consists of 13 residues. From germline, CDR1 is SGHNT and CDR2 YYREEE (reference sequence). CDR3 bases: TGTGCCAGCAGCTCGACAGGGGTGTTCGAGCAGTACTTC. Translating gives CASSSTGVFEQYF.

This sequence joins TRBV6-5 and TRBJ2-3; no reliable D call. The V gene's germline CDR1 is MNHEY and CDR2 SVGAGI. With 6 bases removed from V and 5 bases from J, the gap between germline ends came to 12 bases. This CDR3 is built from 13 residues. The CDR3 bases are TGTGCCAGCAGCCTCATCGCAGGAGATACGCAGTATTTT. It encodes CASSLIAGDTQYF.

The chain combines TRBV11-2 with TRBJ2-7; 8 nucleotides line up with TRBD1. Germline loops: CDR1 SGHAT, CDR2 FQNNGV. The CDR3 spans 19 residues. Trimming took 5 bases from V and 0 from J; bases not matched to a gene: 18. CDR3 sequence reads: CASSPRTGRLPKSSYEQYF. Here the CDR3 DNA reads TGTGCCAGCAGCCCAAGGACAGGGAGGCTCCCAAAGTCCTCCTACGAGCAGTACTTC.

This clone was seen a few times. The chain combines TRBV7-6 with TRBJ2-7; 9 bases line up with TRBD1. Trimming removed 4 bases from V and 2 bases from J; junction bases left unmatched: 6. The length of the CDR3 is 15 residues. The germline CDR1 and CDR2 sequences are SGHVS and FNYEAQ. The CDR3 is CASSSPDRGTYEQYF. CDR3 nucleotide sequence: TGTGCCAGCAGCTCCCCTGACAGGGGGACCTACGAGCAGTACTTC. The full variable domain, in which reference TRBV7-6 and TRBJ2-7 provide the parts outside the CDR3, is GAGVSQSPRYKVTKRGQDVALRCDPISGHVSLYWYRQALGQGPEFLTYFNYEAQQDKSGLPNDRFSAERPEGSISTLTIQRTEQRDSAMYRCASSSPDRGTYEQYFGPGTRLTVT.

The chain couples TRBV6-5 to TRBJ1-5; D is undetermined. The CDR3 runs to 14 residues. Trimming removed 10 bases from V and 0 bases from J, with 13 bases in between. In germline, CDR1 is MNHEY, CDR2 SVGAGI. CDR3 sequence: CATRWAYSNQPQHF. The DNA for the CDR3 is TGTGCCACACGGTGGGCGTATAGCAATCAGCCCCAGCATTTT.

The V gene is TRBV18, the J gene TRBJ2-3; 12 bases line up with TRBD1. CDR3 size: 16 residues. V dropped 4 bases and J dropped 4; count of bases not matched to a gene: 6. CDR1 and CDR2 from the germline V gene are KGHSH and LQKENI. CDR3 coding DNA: TGTGCCAGCTCACGCACCGGGACAGGGGGCCCAGATACGCAGTATTTT. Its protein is CASSRTGTGGPDTQYF.

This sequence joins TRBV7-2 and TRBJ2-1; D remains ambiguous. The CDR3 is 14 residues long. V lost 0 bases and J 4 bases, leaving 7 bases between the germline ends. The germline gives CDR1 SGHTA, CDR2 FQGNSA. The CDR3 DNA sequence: TGTGCCAGCAGCTTAGCGCCCAGATACAATGAGCAGTTCTTC. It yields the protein CASSLAPRYNEQFF. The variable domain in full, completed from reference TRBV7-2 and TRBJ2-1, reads GAGVSQSPSNKVTEKGKDVELRCDPISGHTALYWYRQSLGQGLEFLIYFQGNSAPDKSGLPSDRFSAERTGGSVSTLTIQRTQQEDSAVYLCASSLAPRYNEQFFGPGTRLTVL.

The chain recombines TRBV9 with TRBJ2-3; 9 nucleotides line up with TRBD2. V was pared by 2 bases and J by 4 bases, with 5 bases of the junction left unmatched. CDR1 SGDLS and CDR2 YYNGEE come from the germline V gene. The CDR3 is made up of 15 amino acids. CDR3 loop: CASSVPLAGSDTQYF. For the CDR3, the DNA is TGTGCCAGCAGCGTCCCTCTAGCGGGATCAGATACGCAGTATTTT.

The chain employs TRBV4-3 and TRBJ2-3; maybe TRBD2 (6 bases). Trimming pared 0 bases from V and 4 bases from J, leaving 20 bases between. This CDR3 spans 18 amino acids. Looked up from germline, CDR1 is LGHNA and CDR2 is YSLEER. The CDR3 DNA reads TGCGCCAGCAGCCAAGAGCTGTCTATCCGACGCGGGGCAGATACGCAGTATTTT. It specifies CASSQELSIRRGADTQYF.

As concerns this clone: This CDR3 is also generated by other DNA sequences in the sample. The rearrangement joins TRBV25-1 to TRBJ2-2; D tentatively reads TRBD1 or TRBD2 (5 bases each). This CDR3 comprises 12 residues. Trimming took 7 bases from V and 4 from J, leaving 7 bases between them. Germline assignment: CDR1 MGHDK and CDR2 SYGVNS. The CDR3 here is CASTGSTGELFF. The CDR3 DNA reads TGTGCCAGCACAGGGAGCACCGGGGAGCTGTTTTTT.

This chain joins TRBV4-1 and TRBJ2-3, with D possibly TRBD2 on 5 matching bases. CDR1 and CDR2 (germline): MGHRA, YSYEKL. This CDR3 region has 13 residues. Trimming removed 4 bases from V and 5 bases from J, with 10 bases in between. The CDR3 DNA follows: TGCGCCAGCAGCCTCCCGGCGGGAGATACGCAGTATTTT. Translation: CASSLPAGDTQYF.

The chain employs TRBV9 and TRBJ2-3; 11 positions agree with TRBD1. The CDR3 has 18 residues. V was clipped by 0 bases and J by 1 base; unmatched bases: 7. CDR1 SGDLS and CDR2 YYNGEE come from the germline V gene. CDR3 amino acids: CASSVGWTGGRGTDTQYF. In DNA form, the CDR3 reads TGTGCCAGCAGCGTAGGTTGGACAGGGGGCCGTGGCACAGATACGCAGTATTTT.

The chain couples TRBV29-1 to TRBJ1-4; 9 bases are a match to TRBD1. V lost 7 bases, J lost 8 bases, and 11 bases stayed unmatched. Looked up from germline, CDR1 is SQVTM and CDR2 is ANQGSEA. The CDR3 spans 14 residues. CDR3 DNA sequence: TGCAGCGGAGTGGGACAGGGCTCGGGGGAAAAACTGTTTTTT. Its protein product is CSGVGQGSGEKLFF.

The CDR3 reads CASSQDVIAHEQYF. The DNA of the CDR3 is TGTGCCAGCAGCCAAGATGTGATAGCTCACGAGCAGTACTTC. The J gene is TRBJ2-7, the V gene TRBV3-1 (or the pseudogene TRBV3-2); no firm D call. V was shortened by 0 bases and J by 5 bases, with 11 bases between the two germline ends. This CDR3 has 14 residues. CDR1 is LGHDT, CDR2 YNNKEL, per germline (reference sequence).

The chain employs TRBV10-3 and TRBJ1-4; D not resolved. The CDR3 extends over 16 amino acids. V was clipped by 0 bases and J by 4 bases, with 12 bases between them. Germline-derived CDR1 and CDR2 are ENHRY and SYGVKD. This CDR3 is CAISESTHRSNEKLFF. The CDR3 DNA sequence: TGTGCCATCAGTGAGTCAACGCACAGAAGTAATGAAAAACTGTTTTTT.